This TCR beta chain was recorded in a study of blood T cell repertoires in COVID-19. Germline lookup yields CDR1 SEHNR and CDR2 FQNEAQ (reference sequence). V was pared by 5 bases and J by 6 bases, with 13 bases of the junction left unmatched. The CDR3 length is 15 residues. Assay: immunoSEQ multiplex PCR; the TCRdb copy retains only in-frame clones and omits some. The table includes roughly 520,000 clones, 88% detected once. Sequencing was carried out using PBMCs or T cells enriched from blood (not recorded which). This sequence joins TRBV7-9 and TRBJ2-7, with TRBD1 matching 7 bases. This receptor was obtained from a woman between 40 and 55 years old who had recovered from COVID-19. The CDR3 sequence: CASSPEPDRSSEQYF. The CDR3 DNA is TGTGCCAGCAGCCCTGAACCGGACAGGTCTAGCGAGCAGTACTTC.